A single sample is the source of the 22 T cell receptor beta chains below, sequenced in a study of OX40 agonist ivuxolimab in advanced cancers. The data were produced by immunoSEQ multiplex PCR, yet TCRdb's version contains in-frame clones alone and is incomplete. This table holds more than 55,000 clones, approximately 85% found once. The sample consisted of CD4+ or CD8+ T cells sorted from blood, taken in a trial of the OX40 agonist ivuxolimab. These receptors were taken from an adult with an advanced solid tumor such as melanoma, head and neck, liver or kidney cancer.

This chain joins TRBV27 and TRBJ2-1; TRBD2 matches 10 bases. The CDR3 is made up of 16 amino acids. Trimming removed 3 bases from V and 7 bases from J; junction bases left unmatched: 9. Germline CDR1 and CDR2: MNHEY and SMNVEV (reference sequence). In DNA form, the CDR3 reads TGTGCCAGCAGTTTGTACCTAGCGGGAGATAGAAATGAGCAGTTCTTC. Encoded protein: CASSLYLAGDRNEQFF.

This clone was recorded only once. At one end the junction does not follow the germline gene, possibly because of a read error. The V gene is TRBV7-9, the J gene TRBJ2-7, with 9 bases aligning to TRBD1. The CDR3 extends over 15 amino acids. CDR1 is SEHNR, CDR2 FQNEAQ, per germline (reference sequence). This CDR3 is CASSQGRDRDYEQYF. The CDR3 coding sequence is TGCGCCAGCAGCCAAGGCCGGGACAGGGACTACGAGCAGTACTTC.

The chain couples TRBV14 to TRBJ1-2; the D is unclear. CDR1 is SGHDN and CDR2 is FVKESK in the germline V gene. The CDR3 runs 12 residues. V dropped 1 base and J dropped 9 bases, with 9 bases sitting between them. The CDR3 loop is CASSQGRISYTF. The CDR3 DNA follows: TGTGCCAGCAGCCAAGGACGGATTAGCTACACCTTC.

In this sample, this clone turned up a few times. The chain is built from TRBV7-9 and TRBJ1-5, with 9 bases that match TRBD1. In germline, CDR1 is SEHNR, CDR2 FQNEAQ (reference sequence). J gave up 4 bases and V 5 bases, and 3 bases lay outside the gene matches. The CDR3 has 14 residues. The CDR3 DNA sequence: TGTGCCAGCAGCCAGACAGGGGGGAATCAGCCCCAGCATTTT. This gives the protein CASSQTGGNQPQHF.

The chain recombines TRBV9 with TRBJ2-7; 7 positions agree with TRBD1. Germline trimming cut 7 bases from V and 1 base from J; bases unmatched to any gene: 5. This CDR3 has 13 residues. The germline V gene encodes CDR1 SGDLS and CDR2 YYNGEE. CDR3 DNA: TGTGCCAGCGCACAGGGGTTATCCTACGAGCAGTACTTC. This translates into CASAQGLSYEQYF.

This rearrangement joins TRBV27 to TRBJ2-7; D gene unclear. The CDR3 consists of 13 residues. Between the trimmed V and J ends, which lost 2 bases and 2 bases, there was a span of 7 bases. CDR1 is MNHEY, CDR2 SMNVEV, per germline (reference sequence). The CDR3 sequence: CASSLTATYEQYF. CDR3 in DNA: TGTGCCAGCAGTTTAACAGCAACCTACGAGCAGTACTTC.

CDR3 coding DNA: TGCGCCAGCAGCCAATTACTAGCGGAAGAGACCCAGTACTTC. It codes for CASSQLLAEETQYF. This sequence joins TRBV4-1 and TRBJ2-5; 8 bases agree with TRBD2. Germline-derived CDR1 and CDR2 are MGHRA and YSYEKL. V lost 2 bases, J lost 3 bases, and 2 bases stayed unmatched. The CDR3 has 14 residues.

This clone was found a few times. This chain joins TRBV27 and TRBJ2-7, with D unclear. There are 15 residues in the CDR3. With 5 bases removed from V and 0 bases from J, the gap between germline ends came to 14 bases. Germline loops: CDR1 MNHEY, CDR2 SMNVEV (reference sequence). As DNA, the CDR3 is TGTGCCAGCAGTGCCTTATTCATTTCCTCCTACGAGCAGTACTTC. Its translation: CASSALFISSYEQYF.

The J gene is TRBJ2-7, the V gene TRBV30; D is possibly TRBD1 (6 bases). The CDR3 consists of 14 residues. Germline V gives CDR1 GTSNPN, CDR2 SVGIG (reference sequence). V was trimmed by 3 bases and J by 2 bases, leaving 14 bases between them. CDR3: CAWSTWGRPYEQYF. For the CDR3, the DNA is TGTGCCTGGAGCACCTGGGGGCGACCCTACGAGCAGTACTTC.

The genes are TRBV5-1 and TRBJ2-2; possibly TRBD1 for D (6 bases). The CDR3 runs 14 residues. CDR1 is SGHRS and CDR2 is YFSETQ in the germline V gene. The germline V and J ends were trimmed by 0 bases and 4 bases, with 7 bases remaining between them. CDR3: CASSLGQVTGELFF. The CDR3 DNA reads TGCGCCAGCAGCTTGGGACAGGTCACCGGGGAGCTGTTTTTT.

The rearrangement links TRBV4-3 to TRBJ2-2, with a weak D call TRBD1 (6 bases). The V gene lost 1 base and the J gene lost 6 bases, with 12 bases spanning the gap. Per the germline V gene, CDR1 is LGHNA and CDR2 is YSLEER. The CDR3 is made up of 15 amino acids. The CDR3 sequence is CASSQARGWAGELFF. The CDR3 DNA reads as TGCGCCAGCAGCCAAGCCAGGGGTTGGGCCGGGGAGCTGTTTTTT.

The chain is built from TRBV2 and TRBJ1-5; TRBD1 might be the D (6 bases). With 6 bases removed from V and 9 bases from J, the gap between germline ends came to 18 bases. This CDR3 is 14 amino acids long. Looked up from germline, CDR1 is SNHLY and CDR2 is FYNNEI. The CDR3 loop reads CASRPRGGDRPQHF. The DNA of the CDR3 is TGTGCCAGCAGGCCTAGAGGGGGGGATCGGCCCCAGCATTTT.

A word on this clone: At one boundary the junction diverges from the germline segment, which might be a read error. CDR3 loop: CASSQDQTGELFF. Written as DNA, the CDR3 is TGCGCCAGCAGCCAAGATCAAACCGGGGAGCTGTTTTTT. The chain couples TRBV7-9 to TRBJ2-2, with D unclear. Germline values: CDR1 SEHNR, CDR2 FQNEAQ (reference sequence). CDR3 length: 13 residues. Combining the CDR3 with reference TRBV7-9 and TRBJ2-2 gives the whole variable domain DTGVSQNPRHKITKRGQNVTFRCDPISEHNRLYWYRQTLGQGPEFLTYFQNEAQLEKSRLLSDRFSAERPKGSFSTLEIQRTEQGDSAMYLCASSQDQTGELFFGEGSRLTVL.

Only a few counts were recorded for this clone. The chain employs TRBV18 and TRBJ2-5; D is perhaps TRBD1 (7 bases). The V gene lost 0 bases and the J gene lost 5 bases, with 13 bases spanning the gap. The CDR3 contains 15 residues. From germline, CDR1 is KGHSH and CDR2 LQKENI. CDR3 in amino acids: CASSPPPGGMETQYF. In DNA, the CDR3 is TGTGCCAGCTCACCACCGCCAGGGGGGATGGAGACCCAGTACTTC.

This clone was seen many times. V gene TRBV7-9 combines with J gene TRBJ1-1, with D unresolved. V was cut by 1 base and J by 1 base, with 7 bases left in between. In germline, CDR1 is SEHNR, CDR2 FQNEAQ (reference sequence). This CDR3 is 14 amino acids long. The CDR3 sequence is CASSLVGGNTEAFF. CDR3 nucleotides: TGTGCCAGCAGCTTAGTAGGCGGGAACACTGAAGCTTTCTTT.

The rearrangement uses TRBV18 and TRBJ2-1, with 13 bases lining up with TRBD2. Germline V lookup: CDR1 KGHSH, CDR2 LQKENI. The CDR3 runs to 16 residues. The J segment lost 8 bases and the V segment lost 3 bases, leaving 7 bases of the junction unmatched. Here the CDR3 reads CASSPRTSGSIDEQFF. For the CDR3, the DNA is TGTGCCAGCTCACCCCGGACTAGCGGGAGTATTGATGAGCAGTTCTTC.

The chain recombines TRBV9 with TRBJ1-6; 8 bases fit TRBD1. CDR3 length: 14 amino acids. J lost 14 bases, V lost 3 bases, and 10 bases had no gene match. The germline V gene has CDR1 SGDLS and CDR2 YYNGEE. CDR3: CASSADRAVMSLHF. CDR3 in DNA: TGTGCCAGCAGCGCGGACAGGGCCGTTATGTCCCTCCACTTT.

The CDR3, as DNA: TGTGCCAGCTCACCCCCAATCGGGGGCGGGAGGACAGATACGCAGTATTTT. This gives the protein CASSPPIGGGRTDTQYF. V and J are TRBV18 and TRBJ2-3; the match to TRBD2 covers 8 bases. In germline, CDR1 is KGHSH, CDR2 LQKENI. This CDR3 has 17 residues. J lost 3 bases, V lost 3 bases, and 11 bases had no gene match. Supplemented by reference TRBV18 and TRBJ2-3, the full variable domain reads NAGVMQNPRHLVRRRGQEARLRCSPMKGHSHVYWYRQLPEEGLKFMVYLQKENIIDESGMPKERFSAEFPKEGPSILRIQQVVRGDSAAYFCASSPPIGGGRTDTQYFGPGTRLTVL.

The gene calls are TRBV2 and TRBJ1-2; perhaps TRBD1 as D (6 bases). The CDR3 runs 12 residues. Germline CDR1 SNHLY, CDR2 FYNNEI. The germline V and J ends were trimmed by 7 bases and 8 bases, with 14 bases remaining between them. The CDR3: CASIDQGNGYTF. The CDR3 DNA is TGTGCCAGCATTGACCAGGGGAACGGCTACACCTTC.

This clone has a handful of counts. The rearrangement links TRBV12-2 to TRBJ1-1; whether TRBD1, the table's D call, matches the DNA was not checked. TRBV12-2 is assigned pseudogene status. This CDR3 has 17 amino acids. For the CDR3, the DNA is TGTGCAAGTCGCTCATACGACAGGGGGAGAGCATCCACTGAAGCTTTCTTT. Protein product: CASRSYDRGRASTEAFF.

The chain carries TRBV7-3 and TRBJ1-3; D is unclear. Germline V gene lookup returns CDR1 SGHTA and CDR2 FQGTGA. CDR3 length equals 13 residues. V shed 1 base and J shed 3 bases, with 4 bases lying between them. The CDR3 loop reads CASSLNGGNTIYF. CDR3 nucleotides: TGTGCCAGCAGCTTAAACGGTGGAAACACCATATATTTT. The full variable domain, completed using reference TRBV7-3 and TRBJ1-3, is GAGVSQTPSNKVTEKGKYVELRCDPISGHTALYWYRQSLGQGPEFLIYFQGTGAADDSGLPNDRFFAVRPEGSVSTLKIQRTERGDSAVYLCASSLNGGNTIYFGEGSWLTVV.

J is TRBJ2-7 and V is TRBV5-8; TRBD1 matches 8 bases. J was trimmed by 2 bases and V by 3 bases; bases with no gene match: 7. Germline V CDR1 and CDR2: SGHTS, YDEGEE. The length of the CDR3 is 15 residues. This chain's CDR3 is CASSSRTGLAYEQYF. The CDR3 DNA sequence: TGTGCCAGCAGCTCACGGACAGGGTTAGCCTACGAGCAGTACTTC. Drawing the rest from reference TRBV5-8 and TRBJ2-7, the complete variable domain is EAGVTQSPTHLIKTRGQQATLRCSPISGHTSVYWYQQALGLGLQFLLWYDEGEERNRGNFPPRFSGRQFPNYSSELNVNALELEDSALYLCASSSRTGLAYEQYFGPGTRLTVT.